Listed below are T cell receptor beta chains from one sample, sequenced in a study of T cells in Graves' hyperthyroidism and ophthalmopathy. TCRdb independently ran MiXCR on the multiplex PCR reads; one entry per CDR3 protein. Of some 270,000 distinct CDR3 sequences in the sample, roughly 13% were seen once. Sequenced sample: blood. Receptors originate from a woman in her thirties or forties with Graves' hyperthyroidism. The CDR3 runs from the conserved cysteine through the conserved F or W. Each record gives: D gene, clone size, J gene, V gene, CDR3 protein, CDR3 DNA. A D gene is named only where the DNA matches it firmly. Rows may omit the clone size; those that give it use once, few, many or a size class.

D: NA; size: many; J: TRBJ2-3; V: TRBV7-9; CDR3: CASSLLTSHSTDTQYF; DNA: TGTGCCAGCAGCTTACTTACCAGCCATAGCACAGATACGCAGTATTTT
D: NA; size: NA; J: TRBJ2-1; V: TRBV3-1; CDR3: CASSQSRWDPGSASYNEQFF; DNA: TGTGCCAGCAGCCAGTCTAGATGGGACCCGGGGAGCGCGAGCTACAATGAGCAGTTCTTC
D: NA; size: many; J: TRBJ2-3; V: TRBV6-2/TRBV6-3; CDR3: CASSSRDAPDTQYF; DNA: TGTGCCAGCAGTTCCCGGGACGCCCCAGATACGCAGTATTTT
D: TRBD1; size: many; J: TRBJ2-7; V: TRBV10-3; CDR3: CAISSPGGLWSYEQYF; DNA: TGTGCCATCAGCTCTCCAGGGGGCCTCTGGTCCTACGAGCAGTACTTC
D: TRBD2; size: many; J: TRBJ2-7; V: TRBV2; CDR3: CATNSGTSSYEQYF; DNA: TGTGCCACCAACTCCGGGACTAGCTCCTACGAGCAGTACTTC
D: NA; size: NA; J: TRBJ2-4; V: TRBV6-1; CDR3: CASHPDIAKNIQYF; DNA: TGTGCCAGCCACCCGGACATAGCCAAAAACATTCAGTACTTC
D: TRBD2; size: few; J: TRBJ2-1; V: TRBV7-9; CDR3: CASSPYGLDVYNEQFF; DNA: TGTGCCAGCAGCCCGTATGGACTAGACGTATACAATGAGCAGTTCTTC
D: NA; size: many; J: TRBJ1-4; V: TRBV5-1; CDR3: CASSRAGTNDEKLFF; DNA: TGCGCCAGCAGCAGAGCCGGGACAAACGATGAAAAACTGTTTTTT
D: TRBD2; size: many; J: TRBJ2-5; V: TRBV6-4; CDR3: CASSGGGREETQYF; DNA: TGTGCCAGCAGTGGGGGGGGAAGGGAAGAGACCCAGTACTTC
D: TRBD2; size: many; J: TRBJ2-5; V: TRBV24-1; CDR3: CATSDSAEGGETQYF; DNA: TGTGCCACCAGTGATTCTGCAGAGGGAGGGGAGACCCAGTACTTC
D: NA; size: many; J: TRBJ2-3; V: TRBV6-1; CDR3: CASSATTDTQYF; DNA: TGTGCCAGCAGTGCCACCACAGATACGCAGTATTTT
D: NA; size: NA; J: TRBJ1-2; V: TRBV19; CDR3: CASSNGPGPNYGYTF; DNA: TGTGCCAGTAGCAATGGACCGGGCCCTAACTATGGCTACACCTTC
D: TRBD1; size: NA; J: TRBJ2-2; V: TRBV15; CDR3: CATGQGVGTGELFF; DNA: TGTGCCACCGGGCAGGGGGTGGGCACCGGGGAGCTGTTTTTT
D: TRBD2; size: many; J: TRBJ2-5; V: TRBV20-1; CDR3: CSARDVAGARETQYF; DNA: TGCAGTGCTAGAGATGTAGCGGGAGCGAGGGAGACCCAGTACTTC
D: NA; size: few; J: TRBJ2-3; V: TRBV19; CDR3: CASSGGRKTSTDTQYF; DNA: TGTGCCAGTAGTGGTGGCAGAAAAACTAGCACAGATACGCAGTATTTT
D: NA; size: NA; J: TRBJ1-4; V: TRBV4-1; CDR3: CASSPSEWGREKLFF; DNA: TGCGCTAGCAGCCCCTCGGAGTGGGGGCGAGAAAAACTGTTTTTT
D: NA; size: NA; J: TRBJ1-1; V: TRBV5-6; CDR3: CASRATGGDTEAFF; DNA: TGTGCCAGCAGGGCGACGGGGGGGGACACTGAAGCTTTCTTT
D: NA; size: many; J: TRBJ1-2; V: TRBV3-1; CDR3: CASSQPRGTSNYGYTF; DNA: TGTGCCAGCAGCCAGCCCCGGGGGACGTCTAACTATGGCTACACCTTC
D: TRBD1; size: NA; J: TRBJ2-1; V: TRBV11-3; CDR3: CASSLETGGNNEQFF; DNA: TGTGCCAGCAGCTTAGAAACAGGGGGAAACAATGAGCAGTTCTTC
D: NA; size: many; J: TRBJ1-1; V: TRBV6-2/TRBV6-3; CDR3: CASSYSMAGDRWNTEAFF; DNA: TGTGCCAGCAGTTACTCGATGGCGGGGGATAGGTGGAACACTGAAGCTTTCTTT
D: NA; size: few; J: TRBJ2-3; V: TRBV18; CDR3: CASSWASDSTDTQYF; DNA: TGTGCCAGCTCATGGGCTAGCGACAGCACAGATACGCAGTATTTT
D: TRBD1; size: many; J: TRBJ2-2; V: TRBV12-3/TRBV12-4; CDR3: CASSKNRGLGTGELFF; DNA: TGTGCCAGCAGTAAGAACAGGGGGCTGGGCACCGGGGAGCTGTTTTTT
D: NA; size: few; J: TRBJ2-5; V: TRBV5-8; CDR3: CASSLGLGTQYF; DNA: TGTGCCAGCAGCTTGGGGCTAGGGACCCAGTACTTC
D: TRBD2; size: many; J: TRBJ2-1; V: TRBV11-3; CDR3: CASSFRSGRGYNEQFF; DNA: TGTGCCAGCAGCTTCCGAAGCGGGAGAGGCTACAATGAGCAGTTCTTC
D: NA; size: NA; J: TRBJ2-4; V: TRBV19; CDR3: CASSMAAVLAKNIQYF; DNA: TGTGCCAGTAGTATGGCGGCGGTCTTAGCCAAAAACATTCAGTACTTC
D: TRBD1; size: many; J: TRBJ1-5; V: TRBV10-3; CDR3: CASGTDDSNQPQHF; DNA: TGTGCCAGCGGGACAGACGATAGCAATCAGCCCCAGCATTTT
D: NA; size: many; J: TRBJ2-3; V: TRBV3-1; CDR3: CASSKTTDTQYF; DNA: TGTGCCAGCAGCAAAACAACAGATACGCAGTATTTT